The present T cell receptor (beta chain) was sequenced within a study of CD8+ T cells in alopecia areata. Overall study context: Treated patients were given 5 to 10 mg oral tofacitinib twice daily.

RNA, once extracted, was reverse transcribed into cDNA for use as the sequencing template. Here immunoSEQ multiplex PCR was the method, and the copy in TCRdb shows in-frame clones only, minus some. The data contain over 150,000 clones, approximately 60% of them singletons. V was clipped by 0 bases and J by 4 bases, with 13 bases between them. The CDR3 has 15 residues. Per germline, CDR1 SGHRS and CDR2 YFSETQ. To note about this clone: Antigen unknown.

Stated treatment: oral pan-JAK inhibitor, 5-10 mg twice daily. The study, taken as a whole, reports: A single nonresponder leaves the baseline CD8+ expansion link to response uncertain. Affected lesional scalp, above all in alopecia totalis/universalis, was more clonal than normal scalp.

This specimen consisted of CD4+ T cells sorted from blood, obtained at week 4, from a patient treated with tofacitinib. The genes are TRBV5-1 and TRBJ1-2; D is unresolved. This TCR derives from a human donor with alopecia areata. The chain's CDR3 is CASSLASDGLYGYTF. CDR3 bases: TGCGCCAGCAGCTTGGCCTCGGACGGCCTCTATGGCTACACCTTC.